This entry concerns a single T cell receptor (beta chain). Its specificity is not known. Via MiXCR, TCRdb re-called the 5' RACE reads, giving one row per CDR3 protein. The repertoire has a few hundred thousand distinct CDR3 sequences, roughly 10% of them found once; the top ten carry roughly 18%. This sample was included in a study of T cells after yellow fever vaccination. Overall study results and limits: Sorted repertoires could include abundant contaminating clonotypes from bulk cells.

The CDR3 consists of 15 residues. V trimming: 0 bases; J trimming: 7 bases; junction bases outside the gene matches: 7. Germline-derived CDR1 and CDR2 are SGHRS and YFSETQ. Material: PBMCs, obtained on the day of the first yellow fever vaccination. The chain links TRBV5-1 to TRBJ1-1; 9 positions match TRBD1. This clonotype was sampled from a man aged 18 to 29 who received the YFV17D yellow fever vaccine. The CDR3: CASSLEGQGSFEAFF. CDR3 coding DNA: TGCGCCAGCAGCTTGGAGGGACAGGGATCTTTTGAAGCTTTCTTT.